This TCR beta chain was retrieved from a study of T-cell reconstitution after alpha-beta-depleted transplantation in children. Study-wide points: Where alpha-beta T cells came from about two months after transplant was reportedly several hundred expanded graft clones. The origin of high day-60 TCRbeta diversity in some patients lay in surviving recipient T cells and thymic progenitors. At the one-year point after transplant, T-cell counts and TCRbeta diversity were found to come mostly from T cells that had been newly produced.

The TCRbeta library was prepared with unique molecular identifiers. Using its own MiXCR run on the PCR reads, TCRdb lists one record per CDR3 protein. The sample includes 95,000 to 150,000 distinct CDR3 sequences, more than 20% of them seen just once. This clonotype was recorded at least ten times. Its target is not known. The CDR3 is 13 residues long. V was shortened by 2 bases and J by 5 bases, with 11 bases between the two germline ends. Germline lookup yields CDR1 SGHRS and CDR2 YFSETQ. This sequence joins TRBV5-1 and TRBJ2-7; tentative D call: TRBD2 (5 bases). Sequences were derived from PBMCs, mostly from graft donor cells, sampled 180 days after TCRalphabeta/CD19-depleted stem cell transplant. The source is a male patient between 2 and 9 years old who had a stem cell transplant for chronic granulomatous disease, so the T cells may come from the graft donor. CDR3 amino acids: CASSFRTADEQYF. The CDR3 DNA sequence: TGCGCCAGCAGCTTCCGAACAGCGGACGAGCAGTACTTC.